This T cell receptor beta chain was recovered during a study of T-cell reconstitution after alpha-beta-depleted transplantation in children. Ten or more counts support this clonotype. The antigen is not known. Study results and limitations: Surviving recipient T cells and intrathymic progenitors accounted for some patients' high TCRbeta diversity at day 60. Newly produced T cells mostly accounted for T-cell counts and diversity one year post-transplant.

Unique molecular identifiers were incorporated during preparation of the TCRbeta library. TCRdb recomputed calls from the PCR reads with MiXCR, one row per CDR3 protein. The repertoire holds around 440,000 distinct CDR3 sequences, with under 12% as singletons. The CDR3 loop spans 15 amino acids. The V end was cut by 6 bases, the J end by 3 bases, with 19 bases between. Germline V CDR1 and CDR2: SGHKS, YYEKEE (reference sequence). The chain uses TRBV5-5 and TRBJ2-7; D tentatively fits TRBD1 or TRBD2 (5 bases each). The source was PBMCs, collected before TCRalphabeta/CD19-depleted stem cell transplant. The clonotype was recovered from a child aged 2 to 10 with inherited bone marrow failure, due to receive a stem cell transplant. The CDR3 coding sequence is TGTGCCAGCAACAACGCGGTTTTGGGGGTCTACGAGCAGTACTTC. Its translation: CASNNAVLGVYEQYF.